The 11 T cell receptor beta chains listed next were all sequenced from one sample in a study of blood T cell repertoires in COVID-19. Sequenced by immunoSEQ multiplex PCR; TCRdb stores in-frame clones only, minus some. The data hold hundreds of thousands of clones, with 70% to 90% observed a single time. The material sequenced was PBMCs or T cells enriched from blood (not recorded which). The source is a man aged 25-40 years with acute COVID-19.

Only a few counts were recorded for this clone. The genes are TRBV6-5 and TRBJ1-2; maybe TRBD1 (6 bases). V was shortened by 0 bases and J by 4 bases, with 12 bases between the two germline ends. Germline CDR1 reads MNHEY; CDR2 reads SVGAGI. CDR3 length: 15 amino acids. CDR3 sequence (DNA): TGTGCCAGCAGTTACTCGGGGGAGACAGGCTATGGCTACACCTTC. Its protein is CASSYSGETGYGYTF.

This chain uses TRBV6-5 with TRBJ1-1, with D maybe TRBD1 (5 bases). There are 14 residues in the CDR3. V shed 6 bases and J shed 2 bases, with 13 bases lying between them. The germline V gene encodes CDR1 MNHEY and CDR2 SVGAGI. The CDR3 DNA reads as TGTGCCAGCAGGGGGTGGGGCGTAAACACTGAAGCTTTCTTT. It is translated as CASRGWGVNTEAFF.

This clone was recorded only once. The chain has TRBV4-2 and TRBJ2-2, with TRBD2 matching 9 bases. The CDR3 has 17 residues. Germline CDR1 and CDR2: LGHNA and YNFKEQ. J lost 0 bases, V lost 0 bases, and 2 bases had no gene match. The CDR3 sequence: CASSQDPSGANTGELFF. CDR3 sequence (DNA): TGTGCCAGCAGCCAAGATCCTAGCGGGGCGAACACCGGGGAGCTGTTTTTT.

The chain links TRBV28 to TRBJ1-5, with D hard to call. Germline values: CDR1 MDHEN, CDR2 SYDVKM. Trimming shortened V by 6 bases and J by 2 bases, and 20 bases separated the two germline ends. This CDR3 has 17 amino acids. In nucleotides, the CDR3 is TGTGCCAGCAGACGATCCCTGTTATCGGCGGGCAATCAGCCCCAGCATTTT. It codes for CASRRSLLSAGNQPQHF.

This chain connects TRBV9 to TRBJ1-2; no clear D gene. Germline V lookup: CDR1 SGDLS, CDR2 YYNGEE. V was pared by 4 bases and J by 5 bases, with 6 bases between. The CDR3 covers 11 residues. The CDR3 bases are TGTGCCAGCAGCTCCCTATATGGCTACACCTTC. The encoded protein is CASSSLYGYTF.

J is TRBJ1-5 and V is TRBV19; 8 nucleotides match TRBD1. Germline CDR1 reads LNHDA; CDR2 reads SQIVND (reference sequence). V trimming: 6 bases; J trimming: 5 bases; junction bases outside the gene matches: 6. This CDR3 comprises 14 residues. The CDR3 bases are TGTGCCAGTAGAGAGCGACAGGGGTATCAGCCCCAGCATTTT. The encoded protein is CASRERQGYQPQHF.

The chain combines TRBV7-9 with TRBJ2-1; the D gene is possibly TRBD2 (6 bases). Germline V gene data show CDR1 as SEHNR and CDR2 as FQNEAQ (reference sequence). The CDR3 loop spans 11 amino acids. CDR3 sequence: CAGEVYNEQFF. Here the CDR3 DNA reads TGTGCAGGGGAGGTTTACAATGAGCAGTTCTTC.

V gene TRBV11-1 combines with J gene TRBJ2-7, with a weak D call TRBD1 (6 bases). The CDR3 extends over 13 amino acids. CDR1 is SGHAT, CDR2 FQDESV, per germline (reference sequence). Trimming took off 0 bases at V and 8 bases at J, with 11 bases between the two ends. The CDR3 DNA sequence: TGTGCCAGCAGCTTAGCACAGGGTAACAAGCAGTACTTC. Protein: CASSLAQGNKQYF. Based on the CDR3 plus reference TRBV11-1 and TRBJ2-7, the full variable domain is EAEVAQSPRYKITEKSQAVAFWCDPISGHATLYWYRQILGQGPELLVQFQDESVVDDSQLPKDRFSAERLKGVDSTLKIQPAELGDSAMYLCASSLAQGNKQYFGPGTRLTVT.

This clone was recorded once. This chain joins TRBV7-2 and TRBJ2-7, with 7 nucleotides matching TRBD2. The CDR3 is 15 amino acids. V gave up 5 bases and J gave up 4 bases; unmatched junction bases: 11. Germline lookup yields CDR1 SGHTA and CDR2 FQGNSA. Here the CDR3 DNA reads TGTGCCAGCAGCCGGGGGGAGGTGGGAGTATACGAGCAGTACTTC. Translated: CASSRGEVGVYEQYF.

The chain's CDR3 is CATSDRGQGNIQYF. CDR3 nucleotides: TGTGCCACCAGTGATCGGGGACAGGGGAATATTCAGTACTTC. The rearrangement uses TRBV24-1 and TRBJ2-4; TRBD1 matches 10 bases. This CDR3 has 14 residues. J lost 10 bases, V lost 3 bases, and 5 bases had no gene match. Germline CDR1 is KGHDR and CDR2 is SFDVKD.

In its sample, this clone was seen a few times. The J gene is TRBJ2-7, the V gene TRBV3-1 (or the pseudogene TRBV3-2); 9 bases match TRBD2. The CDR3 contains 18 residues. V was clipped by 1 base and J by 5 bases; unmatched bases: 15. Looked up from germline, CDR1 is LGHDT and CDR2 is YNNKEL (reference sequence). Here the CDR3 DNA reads TGTGCCAGCAGCCAAGCATTCGGCGGGAGGGGGCAGGCCCACGAGCAGTACTTC. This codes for CASSQAFGGRGQAHEQYF.